This T cell receptor beta chain was observed in a study of CD8 T cells in ankylosing spondylitis. TCR beta libraries were made by quantitative 5'-RACE with molecular barcodes. MiXCR, run by TCRdb on the 5' RACE reads, gives a single entry per CDR3 protein. The sample has around 450,000 distinct CDR3 sequences, 25% to 30% seen once; the top ten hold 0.89%. General study findings and limits: From matched ankylosing spondylitis synovial fluid, disease-linked clones were reportedly recovered at significantly enriched levels. A subset of motif variants has previously been described in the synovial fluid and blood of reactive arthritis. Ankylosing spondylitis blood appeared to carry a characteristic TCR beta motif of seven to nine highly homologous variants. Disease-linked clones were CD8+ and relatively rare in peripheral blood.

Concerning this clonotype: Its antigen is undetermined.

This TCR was recovered from a male donor with ankylosing spondylitis. Sequencing was done on a sample of blood, either unsorted or a sorted T cell fraction (not recorded which).

This CDR3 reads CATRRGPSGDTQYF. DNA for the CDR3: TGCGCCACCCGCCGAGGGCCTAGCGGAGATACGCAGTATTTT. The rearrangement joins TRBV5-1 to TRBJ2-3; 7 bases match TRBD2. CDR3 length: 14 amino acids. V was pared by 9 bases and J by 5 bases, with 12 bases of the junction left unmatched. The V gene's germline CDR1 is SGHRS and CDR2 YFSETQ.